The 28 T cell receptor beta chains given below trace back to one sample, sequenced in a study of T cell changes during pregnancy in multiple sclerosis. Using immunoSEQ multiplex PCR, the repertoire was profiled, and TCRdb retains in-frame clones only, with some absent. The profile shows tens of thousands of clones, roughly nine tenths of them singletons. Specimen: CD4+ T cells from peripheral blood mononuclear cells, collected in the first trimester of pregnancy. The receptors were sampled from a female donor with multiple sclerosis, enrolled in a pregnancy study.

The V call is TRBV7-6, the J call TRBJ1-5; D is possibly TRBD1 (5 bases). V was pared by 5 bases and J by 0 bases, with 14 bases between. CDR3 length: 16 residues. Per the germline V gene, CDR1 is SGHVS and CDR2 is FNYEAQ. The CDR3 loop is CASSLGASNSNQPQHF. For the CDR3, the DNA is TGTGCCAGCAGCCTTGGGGCATCGAATAGCAATCAGCCCCAGCATTTT.

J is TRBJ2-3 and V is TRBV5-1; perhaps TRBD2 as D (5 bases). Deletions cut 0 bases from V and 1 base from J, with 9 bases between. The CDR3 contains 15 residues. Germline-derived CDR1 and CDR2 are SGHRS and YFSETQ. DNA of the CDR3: TGCGCCAGCAGCTTGGAGGGTAGCGGCACAGATACGCAGTATTTT. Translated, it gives CASSLEGSGTDTQYF.

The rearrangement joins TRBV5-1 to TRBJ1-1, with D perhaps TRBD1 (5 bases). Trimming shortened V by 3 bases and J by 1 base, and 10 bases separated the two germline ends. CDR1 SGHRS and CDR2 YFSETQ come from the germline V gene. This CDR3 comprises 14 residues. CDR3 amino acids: CASSSRTGNTEAFF. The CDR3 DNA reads TGCGCCAGCAGCTCCCGAACAGGGAACACTGAAGCTTTCTTT.

The chain's CDR3 is CASGRDTDTQYF. CDR3 bases: TGTGCCAGCGGCAGGGACACAGATACGCAGTATTTT. The chain combines TRBV6-6 with TRBJ2-3; TRBD1 might be the D (5 bases). The CDR3 is 12 amino acids. CDR1 and CDR2 (germline): MNHNY, SVGAGI (reference sequence). With 8 bases removed from V and 2 bases from J, the gap between germline ends came to 8 bases.

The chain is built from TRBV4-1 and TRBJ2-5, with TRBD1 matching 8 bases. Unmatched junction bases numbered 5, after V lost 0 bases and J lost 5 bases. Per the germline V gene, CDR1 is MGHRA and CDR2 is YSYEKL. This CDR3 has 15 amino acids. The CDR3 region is CASSQDGRTGETQYF. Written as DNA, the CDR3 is TGCGCCAGCAGCCAAGATGGCCGGACAGGGGAGACCCAGTACTTC.

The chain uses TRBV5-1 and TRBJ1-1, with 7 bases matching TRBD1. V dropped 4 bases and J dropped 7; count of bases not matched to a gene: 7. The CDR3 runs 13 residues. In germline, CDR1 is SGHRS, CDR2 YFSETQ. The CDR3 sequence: CASSRGTDGEAFF. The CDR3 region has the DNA TGCGCCAGCAGCCGAGGGACAGACGGTGAAGCTTTCTTT.

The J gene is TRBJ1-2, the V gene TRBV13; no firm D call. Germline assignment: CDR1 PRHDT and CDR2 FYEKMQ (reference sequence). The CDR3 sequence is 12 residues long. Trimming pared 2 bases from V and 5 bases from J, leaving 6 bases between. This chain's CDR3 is CASSLLSYGYTF. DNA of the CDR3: TGTGCCAGCAGCTTATTATCTTATGGCTACACCTTC.

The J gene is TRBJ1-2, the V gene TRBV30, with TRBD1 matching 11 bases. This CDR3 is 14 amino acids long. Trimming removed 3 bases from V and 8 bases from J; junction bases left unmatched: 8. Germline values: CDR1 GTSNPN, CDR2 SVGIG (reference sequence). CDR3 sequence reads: CAWSAPGQGAGYTF. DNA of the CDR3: TGTGCCTGGAGCGCCCCCGGACAGGGGGCCGGCTACACCTTC.

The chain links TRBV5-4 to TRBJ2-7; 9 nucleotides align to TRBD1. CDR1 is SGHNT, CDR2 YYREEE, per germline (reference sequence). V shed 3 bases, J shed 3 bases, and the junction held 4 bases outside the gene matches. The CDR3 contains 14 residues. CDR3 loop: CASSSGTGNYEQYF. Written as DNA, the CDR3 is TGTGCCAGCAGCTCCGGGACAGGGAACTACGAGCAGTACTTC.

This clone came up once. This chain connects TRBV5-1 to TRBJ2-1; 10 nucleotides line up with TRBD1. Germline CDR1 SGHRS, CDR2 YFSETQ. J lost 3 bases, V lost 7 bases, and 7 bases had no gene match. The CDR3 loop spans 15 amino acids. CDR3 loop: CASAPGTGVYNEQFF. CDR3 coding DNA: TGCGCCAGCGCCCCCGGGACAGGGGTCTACAATGAGCAGTTCTTC.

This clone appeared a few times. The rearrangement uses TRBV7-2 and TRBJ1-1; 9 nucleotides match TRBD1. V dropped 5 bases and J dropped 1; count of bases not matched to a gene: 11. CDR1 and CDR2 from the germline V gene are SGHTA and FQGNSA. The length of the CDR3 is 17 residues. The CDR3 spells CASSPLSGTGTNTEAFF. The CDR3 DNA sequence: TGTGCCAGCAGCCCCCTGAGCGGGACAGGGACGAACACTGAAGCTTTCTTT.

The DNA for the CDR3 is TGCGCCAGCAGCCAAGGTATTAGCCAAGAGACCCAGTACTTC. It specifies CASSQGISQETQYF. V gene TRBV4-3 combines with J gene TRBJ2-5; D not certain. The CDR3 covers 14 residues. From germline, CDR1 is LGHNA and CDR2 YSLEER. Trimming stripped 1 base from V and 1 base from J, with 7 bases between.

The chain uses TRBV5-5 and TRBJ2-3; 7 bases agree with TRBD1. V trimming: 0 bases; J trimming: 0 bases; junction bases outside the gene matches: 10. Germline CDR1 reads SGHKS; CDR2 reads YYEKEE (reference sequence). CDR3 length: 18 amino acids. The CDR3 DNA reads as TGTGCCAGCAGCTTGGTCAGGGGACAGCAATATAGCACAGATACGCAGTATTTT. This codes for CASSLVRGQQYSTDTQYF.

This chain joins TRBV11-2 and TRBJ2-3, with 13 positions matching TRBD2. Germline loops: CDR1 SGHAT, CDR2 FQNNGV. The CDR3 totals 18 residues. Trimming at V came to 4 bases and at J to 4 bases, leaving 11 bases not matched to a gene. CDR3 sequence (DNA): TGTGCCAGCAGCTCGTCGGGACTAGCGGGAAGGTGGGCAGATACGCAGTATTTT. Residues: CASSSSGLAGRWADTQYF. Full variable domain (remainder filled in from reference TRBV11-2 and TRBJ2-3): EAGVAQSPRYKIIEKRQSVAFWCNPISGHATLYWYQQILGQGPKLLIQFQNNGVVDDSQLPKDRFSAERLKGVDSTLKIQPAKLEDSAVYLCASSSSGLAGRWADTQYFGPGTRLTVL.

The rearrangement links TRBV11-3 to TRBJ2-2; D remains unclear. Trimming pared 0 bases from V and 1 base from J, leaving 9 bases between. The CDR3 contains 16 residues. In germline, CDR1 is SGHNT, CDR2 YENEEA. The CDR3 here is CASSLDGRQNTGELFF. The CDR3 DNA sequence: TGTGCCAGCAGCTTAGATGGTAGACAGAACACCGGGGAGCTGTTTTTT.

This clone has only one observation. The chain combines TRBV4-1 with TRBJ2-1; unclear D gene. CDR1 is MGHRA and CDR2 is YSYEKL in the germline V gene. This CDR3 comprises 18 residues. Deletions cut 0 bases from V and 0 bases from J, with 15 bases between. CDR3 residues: CASSQEGAGSYSYNEQFF. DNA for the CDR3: TGCGCCAGCAGCCAAGAAGGCGCAGGCAGCTACTCCTACAATGAGCAGTTCTTC.

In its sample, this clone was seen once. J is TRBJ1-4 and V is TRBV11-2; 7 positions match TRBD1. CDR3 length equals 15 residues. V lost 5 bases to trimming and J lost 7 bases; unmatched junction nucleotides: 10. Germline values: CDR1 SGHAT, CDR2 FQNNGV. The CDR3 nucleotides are TGTGCCAGCAGCCCTCCGGGACAGCTTCGTGAAAAACTGTTTTTT. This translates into CASSPPGQLREKLFF. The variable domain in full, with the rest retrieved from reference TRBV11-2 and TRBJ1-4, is EAGVAQSPRYKIIEKRQSVAFWCNPISGHATLYWYQQILGQGPKLLIQFQNNGVVDDSQLPKDRFSAERLKGVDSTLKIQPAKLEDSAVYLCASSPPGQLREKLFFGSGTQLSVL.

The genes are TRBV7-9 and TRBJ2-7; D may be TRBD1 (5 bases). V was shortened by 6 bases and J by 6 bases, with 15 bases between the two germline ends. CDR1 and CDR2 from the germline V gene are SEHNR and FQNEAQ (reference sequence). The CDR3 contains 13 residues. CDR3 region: CASRPTGPSEQYF. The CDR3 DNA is TGTGCCAGCAGACCAACAGGACCCAGCGAGCAGTACTTC.

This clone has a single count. CDR3 DNA: TGTGCCAGCAGCCTCCAACCAACAGGGTTGAACACTGAAGCTTTCTTT. Residues: CASSLQPTGLNTEAFF. V gene TRBV11-2 combines with J gene TRBJ1-1; a weak D match, TRBD1 (6 bases). Germline CDR1 and CDR2: SGHAT and FQNNGV. V dropped 5 bases and J dropped 0 bases, with 16 bases sitting between them. The CDR3 is made up of 16 amino acids.

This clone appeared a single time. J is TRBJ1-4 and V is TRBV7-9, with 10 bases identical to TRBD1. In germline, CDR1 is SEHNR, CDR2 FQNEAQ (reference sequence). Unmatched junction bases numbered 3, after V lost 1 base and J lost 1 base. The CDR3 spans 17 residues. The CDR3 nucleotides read TGTGCCAGCAGCTTAGGCTGGACAGGGGGAACTAATGAAAAACTGTTTTTT. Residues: CASSLGWTGGTNEKLFF. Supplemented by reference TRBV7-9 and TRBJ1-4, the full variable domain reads DTGVSQNPRHKITKRGQNVTFRCDPISEHNRLYWYRQTLGQGPEFLTYFQNEAQLEKSRLLSDRFSAERPKGSFSTLEIQRTEQGDSAMYLCASSLGWTGGTNEKLFFGSGTQLSVL.

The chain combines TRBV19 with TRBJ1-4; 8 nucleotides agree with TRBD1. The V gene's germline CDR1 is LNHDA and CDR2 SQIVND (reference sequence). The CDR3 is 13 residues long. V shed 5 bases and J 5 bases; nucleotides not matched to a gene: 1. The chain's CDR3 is CASSRQGNEKLFF. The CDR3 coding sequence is TGTGCCAGTAGTCGACAGGGGAATGAAAAACTGTTTTTT. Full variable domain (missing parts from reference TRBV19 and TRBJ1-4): DGGITQSPKYLFRKEGQNVTLSCEQNLNHDAMYWYRQDPGQGLRLIYYSQIVNDFQKGDIAEGYSVSREKKESFPLTVTSAQKNPTAFYLCASSRQGNEKLFFGSGTQLSVL.

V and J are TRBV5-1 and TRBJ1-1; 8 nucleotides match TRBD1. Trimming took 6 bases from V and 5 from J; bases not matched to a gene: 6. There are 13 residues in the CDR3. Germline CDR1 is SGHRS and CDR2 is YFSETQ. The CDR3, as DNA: TGCGCCAGCACAGACAGGGGAGAGACTGAAGCTTTCTTT. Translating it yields CASTDRGETEAFF.

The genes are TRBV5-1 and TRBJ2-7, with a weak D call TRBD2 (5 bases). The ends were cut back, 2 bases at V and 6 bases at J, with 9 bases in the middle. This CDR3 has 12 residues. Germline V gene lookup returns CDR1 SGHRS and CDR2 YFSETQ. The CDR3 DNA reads TGCGCCAGCAGCTTTGTCGGAGGCGAGCAGTACTTC. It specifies CASSFVGGEQYF.

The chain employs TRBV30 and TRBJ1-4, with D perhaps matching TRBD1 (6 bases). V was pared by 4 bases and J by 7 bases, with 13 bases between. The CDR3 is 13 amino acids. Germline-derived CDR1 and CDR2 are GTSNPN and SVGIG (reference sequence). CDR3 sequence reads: CAWTGDNSEKLFF. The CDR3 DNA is TGTGCCTGGACAGGGGATAATAGTGAAAAACTGTTTTTT.

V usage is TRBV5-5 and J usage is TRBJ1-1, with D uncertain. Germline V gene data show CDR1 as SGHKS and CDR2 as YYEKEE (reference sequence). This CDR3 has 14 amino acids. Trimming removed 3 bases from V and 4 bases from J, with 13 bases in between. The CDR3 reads CASSSREASTEAFF. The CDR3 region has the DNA TGTGCCAGCAGCTCCCGGGAGGCGAGCACTGAAGCTTTCTTT.

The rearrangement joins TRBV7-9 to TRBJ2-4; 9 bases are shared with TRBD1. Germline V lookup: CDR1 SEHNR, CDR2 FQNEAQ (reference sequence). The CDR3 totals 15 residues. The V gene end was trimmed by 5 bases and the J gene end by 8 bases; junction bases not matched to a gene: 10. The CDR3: CASSTAGTGKDIQYF. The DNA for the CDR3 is TGTGCCAGCAGCACCGCCGGGACAGGGAAGGACATTCAGTACTTC. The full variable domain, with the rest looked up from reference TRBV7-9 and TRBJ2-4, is DTGVSQNPRHKITKRGQNVTFRCDPISEHNRLYWYRQTLGQGPEFLTYFQNEAQLEKSRLLSDRFSAERPKGSFSTLEIQRTEQGDSAMYLCASSTAGTGKDIQYFGAGTRLSVL.

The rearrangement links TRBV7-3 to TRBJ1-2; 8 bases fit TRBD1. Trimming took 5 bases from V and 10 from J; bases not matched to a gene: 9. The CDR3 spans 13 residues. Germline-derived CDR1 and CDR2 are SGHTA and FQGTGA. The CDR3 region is CASSPGQGRDYTF. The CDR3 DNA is TGTGCCAGCAGCCCAGGACAGGGCCGGGACTACACCTTC.

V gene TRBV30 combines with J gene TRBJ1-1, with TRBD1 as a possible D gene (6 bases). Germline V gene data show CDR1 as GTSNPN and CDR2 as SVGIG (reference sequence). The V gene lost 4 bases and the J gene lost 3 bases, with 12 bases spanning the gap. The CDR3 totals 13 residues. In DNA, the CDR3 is TGTGCCTGGAAAAGGGGGAGCGACACTGAAGCTTTCTTT. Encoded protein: CAWKRGSDTEAFF. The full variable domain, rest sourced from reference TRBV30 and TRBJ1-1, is SQTIHQWPATLVQPVGSPLSLECTVEGTSNPNLYWYRQAAGRGLQLLFYSVGIGQISSEVPQNLSASRPQDRQFILSSKKLLLSDSGFYLCAWKRGSDTEAFFGQGTRLTVV.